This T cell receptor beta chain was identified during a study of blood T cell repertoires in COVID-19. As originally analysed: Counts of nucleated cells, estimated from reference gene primer amplification, were obtained. The repertoire was sequenced with immunoSEQ multiplex PCR; TCRdb's copy has only in-frame clones and lacks some. That table furnishes V, J and clone size, whereas the DNA furnished D and trimming. The repertoire consists of approximately 110,000 clones, with more than 80% occurring once and the leading ten covering 5% to 6.5%. This CDR3 has 13 amino acids. V trimming: 5 bases; J trimming: 8 bases; junction bases outside the gene matches: 5. CDR1 is SGDLS and CDR2 is YYNGEE in the germline V gene.

The chain employs TRBV9 and TRBJ1-2; the match to TRBD1 covers 11 bases. This clonotype was sampled from a woman in her sixties with COVID-19, enrolled during active disease. The sequenced sample consisted of peripheral blood. The CDR3 loop is CASSQDRGLGYTF. The DNA of the CDR3 is TGTGCCAGCAGTCAGGACAGGGGGCTAGGCTACACCTTC.